This TCR beta chain is from a study of blood T cells in healthy people across ages. A second PCR, run for about 7 to 12 cycles, used a sample-barcoded 5' primer plus a J-beta primer mix. Each cDNA was tagged by a template-switch adaptor containing 12 random nucleotides. TCRdb reprocessed the 5' RACE reads via MiXCR and lists one record per CDR3 protein. Among approximately 680,000 distinct CDR3 sequences, about 32% were seen once, and the ten largest hold about 16%. This clonotype was counted many times. Isolated PBMCs totaled at least 6.5 million in each sample. The authors extracted at least 6 micrograms of total RNA per sample. Germline CDR1 and CDR2: KGHSH and LQKENI. This CDR3 spans 13 amino acids. The V and J ends lost 4 bases and 5 bases respectively, with 10 bases between them.

The TCR originated in a woman aged 80 or older in good health. This chain uses TRBV18 with TRBJ2-3; possibly TRBD1 for D (6 bases). Sequencing input: blood. CDR3: CASSLRGGDTQYF. The CDR3 bases are TGTGCCAGCTCACTAAGAGGGGGAGATACGCAGTATTTT.